The clone carrying this T cell receptor (beta chain) appeared many times. Germline CDR1 SGHAT, CDR2 FQNNGV. This CDR3 contains 15 residues. The V and J ends lost 4 bases and 0 bases respectively, with 10 bases between them. This entry is derived from a study of shared clonotypes between healthy human individuals. TCRdb keeps only in-frame clones here, not all; method: immunoSEQ multiplex PCR. In the table there are 450,000 to 500,000 clones, about 72% of which are singletons. The specimen sequenced was PBMCs. The chain combines TRBV11-2 with TRBJ2-1, with TRBD2 as a possible D gene (5 bases). The TCR sequence derives from a woman between 35 and 50 years old in good health. Some clones in this sample may be carry-over from other donors' samples. This CDR3 is CASSSAGISYNEQFF. Written as DNA, the CDR3 is TGTGCCAGCAGCTCGGCCGGGATCTCCTACAATGAGCAGTTCTTC. The variable domain in full, completed from reference TRBV11-2 and TRBJ2-1, reads EAGVAQSPRYKIIEKRQSVAFWCNPISGHATLYWYQQILGQGPKLLIQFQNNGVVDDSQLPKDRFSAERLKGVDSTLKIQPAKLEDSAVYLCASSSAGISYNEQFFGPGTRLTVL.